This TCR beta chain was profiled in a study of T cell repertoires in cytomegalovirus infection. Study as a whole: Public TCR beta signatures marked donors with CMV infection and the matching HLA.

Overall study results and limits: Totalled public TCR beta family frequency picked out people who carried CMV plus the relevant HLA. Dominating the ex vivo response were TCR beta clonotypes that were CMV-specific and HLA-C-restricted.

TCRdb recomputed calls from the reads with MiXCR, one row per CDR3 protein. The sample has about 740,000 distinct CDR3 sequences; roughly a third are singletons. This CDR3 is built from 14 residues. Trimming cost V 9 bases and J 7 bases; bases outside gene matches: 6. CDR1 is ENHRY and CDR2 is SYGVKD in the germline V gene. This clonotype was found a few times. Antigen: not known. Specimen: PBMCs. This chain connects TRBV10-3 to TRBJ2-2; 12 positions agree with TRBD2. The clonotype was recovered from a human donor in good health (CMV status not recorded). Some clones in this sample may be carry-over from other donors' samples. CDR3 DNA sequence: TGTGCCATGCTAGCGGGAGGGGAGAACGGGGAGCTGTTTTTT. Amino acids: CAMLAGGENGELFF.